Below, one TCR beta chain is given with its context. Original processing methods: The authors estimated nucleated cell counts from reference gene primer amplification. Using immunoSEQ multiplex PCR, the repertoire was profiled, and TCRdb retains in-frame clones only, with some absent. Clone size and the V and J calls come from that table; the DNA yielded D and trimming. This sample yields about 150,000 clones, of which 76% are seen a single time; around 3.5% belongs to the top ten. This specimen belongs to a study of blood T cell repertoires in COVID-19. Study overall: Acute-phase and convalescent COVID-19 samples originated in the United States, Italy and Spain. Nucleic acid was either cDNA or gDNA, and it came from T cells, B-cell-depleted T cells, or PBMCs.

The sequence was obtained from a woman at least 80 years old with acute or convalescent COVID-19. The specimen sequenced was peripheral blood.

In DNA form, the CDR3 reads TGTGCCAGCAGACCTCTCAGGGGTTGGACCTTACCGACGAACACTGAAGCTTTCTTT. It is translated as CASRPLRGWTLPTNTEAFF. The rearrangement links TRBV6-2 or TRBV6-3 to TRBJ1-1; possibly TRBD1 for D (6 bases). There are 19 residues in the CDR3. Germline V gene data show CDR1 as MNHEY and CDR2 as SVGEGT. The V end lost 6 bases, the J end lost 1 base, and 27 bases lay between the germline ends.